The 21 T cell receptor beta chains below all came from one sample that was sequenced in a study of cytomegalovirus exposure and HLA in healthy donors. Researchers ran the PCR with 60 Vbeta and 13 Jbeta primers. TCRdb's copy holds only in-frame clones and misses some; the assay was immunoSEQ multiplex PCR. The sample lists approximately 100,000 clones, under 85% occurring once. What was sequenced was PBMCs. These receptors were obtained from a woman in her 50s in good health and CMV-seropositive.

The chain joins TRBV7-8 to TRBJ1-5, with D uncertain. Trimming left V 5 bases short and J 5 bases short, with 13 bases between. The length of the CDR3 is 14 residues. Germline V gene data show CDR1 as SGHVS and CDR2 as FQNEAQ. The CDR3 sequence: CASSAHPQDQPQHF. In DNA, the CDR3 is TGTGCCAGCAGCGCCCATCCTCAGGATCAGCCCCAGCATTTT.

V and J are TRBV27 and TRBJ2-4; TRBD1 matches at 7 bases. CDR1 and CDR2 (germline): MNHEY, SMNVEV (reference sequence). The V segment lost 0 bases and the J segment 5 bases; nucleotides outside the gene matches: 7. The CDR3 has 16 residues. The CDR3 reads CASSLSIDRAQNIQYF. DNA for the CDR3: TGTGCCAGCAGTTTATCAATTGACAGGGCCCAAAACATTCAGTACTTC.

The V gene is TRBV6-1, the J gene TRBJ1-4, with 7 bases aligning to TRBD1. This CDR3 comprises 15 residues. V dropped 5 bases and J dropped 8; count of bases not matched to a gene: 11. CDR1 and CDR2 (germline): MNHNS, SASEGT. The CDR3 sequence: CASSSRTGRQEKLFF. Written as DNA, the CDR3 is TGTGCCAGCAGTTCCCGGACAGGAAGACAGGAAAAACTGTTTTTT.

Only one count was recorded for this clone. This sequence joins TRBV9 and TRBJ2-3; 8 nucleotides agree with TRBD2. Germline CDR1 is SGDLS and CDR2 is YYNGEE. The CDR3 is 16 amino acids. V lost 0 bases to trimming and J lost 1 base; unmatched junction nucleotides: 4. The CDR3 sequence: CASSVAGREGTDTQYF. In DNA, the CDR3 is TGTGCCAGCAGCGTAGCCGGGAGGGAGGGCACAGATACGCAGTATTTT. Based on the CDR3 plus reference TRBV9 and TRBJ2-3, the full variable domain is DSGVTQTPKHLITATGQRVTLRCSPRSGDLSVYWYQQSLDQGLQFLIQYYNGEERAKGNILERFSAQQFPDLHSELNLSSLELGDSALYFCASSVAGREGTDTQYFGPGTRLTVL.

J is TRBJ2-3 and V is TRBV5-1; maybe TRBD2 (6 bases). Per the germline V gene, CDR1 is SGHRS and CDR2 is YFSETQ. Trimming cost V 0 bases and J 2 bases, with 22 bases left between them. The CDR3 consists of 19 residues. CDR3 residues: CASSLGGGIGTTSTDTQYF. CDR3 in DNA: TGCGCCAGCAGCTTGGGCGGAGGGATTGGAACTACCTCCACAGATACGCAGTATTTT.

The rearrangement links TRBV5-1 to TRBJ1-2, with TRBD1 matching over 8 bases. This CDR3 comprises 13 residues. Per germline, CDR1 SGHRS and CDR2 YFSETQ. Losses at the gene ends were 5 bases for V and 5 bases for J; bases not matched to a gene: 5. CDR3 DNA sequence: TGCGCCAGCAGTGACAGGGGTTCATATGGCTACACCTTC. Its protein is CASSDRGSYGYTF.

A few counts support this clone. The rearrangement uses TRBV5-6 and TRBJ1-5; possible D gene TRBD1, 5 bases. Trimming shortened V by 0 bases and J by 4 bases, and 11 bases separated the two germline ends. Per the germline V gene, CDR1 is SGHDT and CDR2 is YYEEEE. This CDR3 is built from 15 residues. The CDR3 spells CASSLGPGKNQPQHF. CDR3 nucleotides: TGTGCCAGCAGCTTGGGGCCAGGGAAGAATCAGCCCCAGCATTTT.

The chain uses TRBV5-1 and TRBJ1-4; TRBD1 agrees at 7 bases. The CDR3 consists of 15 residues. The V gene end was trimmed by 7 bases and the J gene end by 4 bases; junction bases not matched to a gene: 10. Germline V gives CDR1 SGHRS, CDR2 YFSETQ. The CDR3 region is CASRTGGIVNEKLFF. Here the CDR3 DNA reads TGCGCCAGCCGGACAGGAGGGATCGTTAATGAAAAACTGTTTTTT.

The rearrangement joins TRBV19 to TRBJ1-1; 8 bases fit TRBD1. V lost 5 bases to trimming and J lost 2 bases; unmatched junction nucleotides: 7. CDR3 length: 15 amino acids. Germline loops: CDR1 LNHDA, CDR2 SQIVND (reference sequence). The CDR3: CASSPRDRINTEAFF. CDR3 nucleotides: TGTGCCAGTAGTCCCCGGGACAGGATCAACACTGAAGCTTTCTTT.

The V gene is TRBV9, the J gene TRBJ2-3, with 11 bases that match TRBD2. J was trimmed by 1 base and V by 4 bases; bases with no gene match: 8. Per germline, CDR1 SGDLS and CDR2 YYNGEE. This CDR3 is built from 17 residues. The CDR3 DNA reads as TGTGCCAGCAGCCGCAGGGGGGGACTAGCGGGCACAGATACGCAGTATTTT. Encoded protein: CASSRRGGLAGTDTQYF.

As for this clone: At one end, the junction sequence differs from germline, possibly due to a read error. This chain links TRBV7-9 with TRBJ1-2; D uncertain. Germline CDR1 and CDR2: SEHNR and FQNEAQ (reference sequence). The CDR3 is 14 amino acids. The CDR3 DNA reads TGTTCCAGCAGCTTAGGGTCCAGTCGGGATGGCTACACCTTC. Residues: CSSSLGSSRDGYTF.

This clone occurred once. V usage is TRBV11-1 and J usage is TRBJ2-1; tentative D call: TRBD1 (5 bases). CDR3 size: 16 residues. V dropped 5 bases and J dropped 0 bases, with 14 bases sitting between them. Per germline, CDR1 SGHAT and CDR2 FQDESV (reference sequence). This CDR3 is CASSPPGASSYNEQFF. Here the CDR3 DNA reads TGTGCCAGCAGCCCCCCTGGGGCTAGCTCCTACAATGAGCAGTTCTTC.

The chain is built from TRBV27 and TRBJ2-2; D is unclear. Per the germline V gene, CDR1 is MNHEY and CDR2 is SMNVEV (reference sequence). CDR3 length: 14 amino acids. V shed 4 bases and J shed 6 bases, with 12 bases lying between them. The CDR3 coding sequence is TGTGCCAGCAGTTCCCAACCTGCGTCCGGGGAGCTGTTTTTT. As protein: CASSSQPASGELFF.

In this sample, this clone turned up once. This sequence joins TRBV9 and TRBJ2-7; D is possibly TRBD1 (5 bases). In germline, CDR1 is SGDLS, CDR2 YYNGEE. V was pared by 5 bases and J by 2 bases, with 17 bases between. The CDR3 is 15 residues long. CDR3 DNA sequence: TGTGCCAGCAGTAAGGGGCGGACACTAACCTACGAGCAGTACTTC. Residues: CASSKGRTLTYEQYF.

The genes are TRBV5-1 and TRBJ2-3; TRBD2 matches 7 bases. Unmatched junction bases numbered 8, after V lost 4 bases and J lost 3 bases. Germline V gene lookup returns CDR1 SGHRS and CDR2 YFSETQ. The CDR3 consists of 15 residues. The CDR3 DNA sequence: TGCGCCAGCAGCCTCCGGTTGGGGGGGACAGATACGCAGTATTTT. Its translation is CASSLRLGGTDTQYF.

This chain joins TRBV2 and TRBJ1-1; D remains ambiguous. CDR1 is SNHLY and CDR2 is FYNNEI in the germline V gene. V gave up 8 bases and J gave up 3 bases, with 7 bases separating them. The CDR3 runs 11 residues. This chain's CDR3 is CASAMDTEAFF. CDR3 bases: TGTGCCAGCGCGATGGACACTGAAGCTTTCTTT.

V usage is TRBV6-5 and J usage is TRBJ2-7, with 8 nucleotides matching TRBD2. The CDR3 spans 15 residues. V was clipped by 0 bases and J by 7 bases; unmatched bases: 8. CDR1 is MNHEY, CDR2 SVGAGI, per germline. The CDR3 DNA follows: TGTGCCAGCAGTTACTCGACCCTCGGGGGGGGAGAGCAGTACTTC. It encodes CASSYSTLGGGEQYF.

J is TRBJ1-1 and V is TRBV5-1; no firm D call. V was trimmed by 4 bases and J by 2 bases, leaving 15 bases between them. CDR3 length: 15 amino acids. Germline lookup yields CDR1 SGHRS and CDR2 YFSETQ. The CDR3: CASSRSSVVNTEAFF. CDR3 nucleotides: TGCGCCAGCAGCCGTTCTTCAGTTGTTAACACTGAAGCTTTCTTT.

The gene calls are TRBV5-6 and TRBJ1-2; perhaps TRBD1 as D (5 bases). Deletions cut 4 bases from V and 5 bases from J, with 12 bases between. The CDR3 loop spans 13 amino acids. Germline CDR1 SGHDT, CDR2 YYEEEE. In nucleotides, the CDR3 is TGTGCCAGCAGCCCGGCAGGGAGGTATGGCTACACCTTC. Translation gives CASSPAGRYGYTF.

The genes are TRBV27 and TRBJ2-6, with D hard to call. CDR3 length equals 16 residues. V was trimmed by 2 bases and J by 1 base, leaving 9 bases between them. Germline loops: CDR1 MNHEY, CDR2 SMNVEV (reference sequence). For the CDR3, the DNA is TGTGCCAGCAGTTTAGAGAGCCCTTCTGGGGCCAACGTCCTGACTTTC. This translates into CASSLESPSGANVLTF. Supplemented by reference TRBV27 and TRBJ2-6, the full variable domain reads EAQVTQNPRYLITVTGKKLTVTCSQNMNHEYMSWYRQDPGLGLRQIYYSMNVEVTDKGDVPEGYKVSRKEKRNFPLILESPSPNQTSLYFCASSLESPSGANVLTFGAGSRLTVL.

This sequence joins TRBV7-9 and TRBJ2-1, with 12 bases matching TRBD2. Germline V gene data show CDR1 as SEHNR and CDR2 as FQNEAQ (reference sequence). With V trimmed by 5 bases and J by 7 bases, 6 bases remained unmatched. The CDR3 is 15 amino acids. The CDR3 sequence: CASSPTSGRINEQFF. The DNA of the CDR3 is TGTGCCAGCAGCCCAACTAGCGGGAGGATTAATGAGCAGTTCTTC.